This TCR beta chain is from a study of monozygotic twins with cystic fibrosis. On the study more broadly: With about 15 PCR cycles, barcoded libraries came from about 3 micrograms of fragmented DNA. Study observations and caveats: Unrelated CF individuals shared fewer identical clonotypes than monozygotic CF twins.

Worth noting for this clone: What it binds is not known.

Trimming at V came to 5 bases and at J to 5 bases, leaving 20 bases not matched to a gene. This CDR3 spans 19 amino acids. Sequencing was performed with immunoSEQ multiplex PCR; in TCRdb, only in-frame clones are kept and a portion is missing. Among roughly 35,000 clones listed, 84% were seen once. The rearrangement joins TRBV23-1 to TRBJ1-2; TRBD1 matches 10 bases. TRBV23-1 belongs to the ORF category, with a function that is uncertain. This receptor was obtained from a girl aged 2-10 years with cystic fibrosis. The sequenced sample consisted of blood. The CDR3 is CASSFGCRLTGGLGYGYTF. The DNA for the CDR3 is TGCGCCAGCAGTTTCGGGTGCAGATTGACAGGGGGCTTGGGATATGGCTACACCTTC.